Each of the 5 T cell receptor beta chains below was sequenced from the same sample in a study of T cell responses to AZD1222 COVID-19 vaccine (dated by TCRdb to the early 2020s). Taken with the paper, the label for time point translates to: baseline before first vaccination. Receptor libraries were prepared by the immunoSEQ multiplex PCR assay. Drawn from immuneACCESS, this table holds only the in-frame rearrangements with V and J called that TCRdb kept. Clones are partly lost; checked studies trace under half to an unresolved V gene and leave the rest unexplained. The sample table lists fewer than 130,000 clones, nearly 90% of them with a count of one. Under 3.5% of the sample is held by the ten biggest clonotypes. The source was peripheral blood, collected on day 0 of AZD1222 vaccination. The origin of the receptors is an adult in good health.

The CDR3 DNA reads as TGTGCCAGCAGCGGAATAACCGGGACGGGAACCTCCCATGGCTACACCTTC. As protein: CASSGITGTGTSHGYTF. This sequence joins TRBV5-4 and TRBJ1-2, with D perhaps TRBD1 (5 bases). The length of the CDR3 is 17 residues. Germline V lookup: CDR1 SGHNT, CDR2 YYREEE (reference sequence). V was pared by 4 bases and J by 6 bases, with 25 bases between.

This chain uses TRBV5-4 with TRBJ1-1; D gene ambiguous. V was cut by 5 bases and J by 0 bases, with 11 bases left in between. This CDR3 has 14 amino acids. Germline values: CDR1 SGHNT, CDR2 YYREEE (reference sequence). Here the CDR3 DNA reads TGTGCCAGCAGACGTCCAGAAGTGAACACTGAAGCTTTCTTT. Translating it yields CASRRPEVNTEAFF. The variable domain in full, with the rest retrieved from reference TRBV5-4 and TRBJ1-1, is ETGVTQSPTHLIKTRGQQVTLRCSSQSGHNTVSWYQQALGQGPQFIFQYYREEENGRGNFPPRFSGLQFPNYSSELNVNALELDDSALYLCASRRPEVNTEAFFGQGTRLTVV.

This clone showed up just once. The J gene is TRBJ1-2, the V gene TRBV7-9; unclear D gene. The CDR3 is made up of 14 amino acids. Trimming cost V 5 bases and J 8 bases, with 18 bases left between them. CDR1 is SEHNR and CDR2 is FQNEAQ in the germline V gene (reference sequence). This chain's CDR3 is CASSPRTNQGGYTF. CDR3 in DNA: TGTGCCAGCAGCCCACGGACGAACCAAGGGGGCTACACCTTC.

This chain's CDR3 is CASRRQGTLYEQYF. As DNA, the CDR3 is TGCGCCAGCAGGAGACAGGGCACTTTGTACGAGCAGTACTTC. The rearrangement uses TRBV10-2 and TRBJ2-7, with 7 bases identical to TRBD1. Germline CDR1 and CDR2: WSHSY and SAAADI. The CDR3 is made up of 14 amino acids. V gave up 6 bases and J gave up 4 bases; unmatched junction bases: 9.

The V call is TRBV7-3, the J call TRBJ2-3, with 8 bases that match TRBD2. The J segment lost 0 bases and the V segment lost 3 bases, leaving 2 bases of the junction unmatched. CDR3 length: 15 residues. The germline gives CDR1 SGHTA, CDR2 FQGTGA. In DNA form, the CDR3 reads TGTGCCAGCAGCTTCGTAGCGGGAAGCACAGATACGCAGTATTTT. It encodes CASSFVAGSTDTQYF.